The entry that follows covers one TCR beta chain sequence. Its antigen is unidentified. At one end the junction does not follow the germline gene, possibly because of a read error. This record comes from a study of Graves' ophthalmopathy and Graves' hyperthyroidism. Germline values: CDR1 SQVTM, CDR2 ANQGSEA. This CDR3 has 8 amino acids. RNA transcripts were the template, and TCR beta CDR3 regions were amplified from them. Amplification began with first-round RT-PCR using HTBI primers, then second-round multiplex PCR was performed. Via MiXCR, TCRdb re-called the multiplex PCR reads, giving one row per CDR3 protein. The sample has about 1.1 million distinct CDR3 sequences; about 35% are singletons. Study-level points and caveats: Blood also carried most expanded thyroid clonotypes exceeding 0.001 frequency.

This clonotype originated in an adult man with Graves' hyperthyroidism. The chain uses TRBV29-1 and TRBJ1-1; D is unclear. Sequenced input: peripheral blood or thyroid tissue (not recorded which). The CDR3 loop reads CSGARRGF. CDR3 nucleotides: TGCAGCGGCGCTAGGCGGGGATTT.